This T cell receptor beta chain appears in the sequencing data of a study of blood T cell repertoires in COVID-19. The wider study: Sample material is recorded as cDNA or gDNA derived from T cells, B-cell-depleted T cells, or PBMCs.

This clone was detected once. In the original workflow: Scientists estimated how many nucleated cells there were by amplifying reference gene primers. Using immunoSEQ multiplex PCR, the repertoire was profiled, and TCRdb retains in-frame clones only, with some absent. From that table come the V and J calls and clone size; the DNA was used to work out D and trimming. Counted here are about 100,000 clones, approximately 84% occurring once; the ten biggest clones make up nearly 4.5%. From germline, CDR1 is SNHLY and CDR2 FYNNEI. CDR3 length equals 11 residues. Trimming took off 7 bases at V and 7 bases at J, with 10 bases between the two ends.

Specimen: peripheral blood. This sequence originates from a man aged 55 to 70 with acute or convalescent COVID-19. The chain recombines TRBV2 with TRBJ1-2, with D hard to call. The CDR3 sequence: CASTPQAGYTF. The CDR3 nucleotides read TGTGCCAGCACCCCCCAAGCTGGCTACACCTTC.